The entry below gives a single T cell receptor beta chain sequence along with its context. These data belong to a study of long-term antiretroviral therapy in people with HIV. Version v3.0 of the immunoSEQ assay was performed at survey level. The repertoire was sequenced with immunoSEQ multiplex PCR; TCRdb's copy has only in-frame clones and lacks some. The sample carries roughly 10,000 clones, around 83% recorded once. Trimming stripped 0 bases from V and 0 bases from J, with 6 bases between. Germline-derived CDR1 and CDR2 are PRHDT and FYEKMQ (reference sequence). The length of the CDR3 is 14 residues.

V usage is TRBV13 and J usage is TRBJ2-7; no firm D call. The sample was unsorted PBMCs, taken 1.2 years after starting antiretroviral therapy. This TCR was recovered from a middle-aged man with HIV. The DNA for the CDR3 is TGTGCCAGCAGCTTAGGACGGTACTCCTACGAGCAGTACTTC. This sequence encodes CASSLGRYSYEQYF.